The 3 T cell receptor beta chains below were found in one sample sequenced in a study of T-cell memory formation after mild COVID-19. MiXCR, applied by TCRdb to the 5' RACE reads, yields one record per CDR3 protein. The sample shows some 200,000 distinct CDR3 sequences, over 7.5% of them seen only once. The sequencing input was PBMCs or a T cell subset sorted from them (not recorded which). These receptors all stem from a man younger than 35 who had mild COVID-19 (a few samples of this study predate the infection). Cell type and time point are not known.

This clonotype turned up a few times. V is TRBV4-3 and J is TRBJ1-4; no definite D call. Per germline, CDR1 LGHNA and CDR2 YSLEER. The germline V and J ends were trimmed by 4 bases and 5 bases, with 8 bases remaining between them. This CDR3 has 13 residues. The CDR3 DNA reads TGCGCCAGCAGCCGTGGCGCGAATGAAAAACTGTTTTTT. Its protein is CASSRGANEKLFF.

This clonotype was picked up one time. The chain is built from TRBV5-1 and TRBJ1-4; 9 bases agree with TRBD1. The length of the CDR3 is 15 residues. The V and J ends lost 7 bases and 0 bases, in that order; junction bases with no gene match: 4. Germline V CDR1 and CDR2: SGHRS, YFSETQ. The CDR3 here is CASGTGTTTNEKLFF. The CDR3 region has the DNA TGCGCCAGCGGGACAGGGACAACAACTAATGAAAAACTGTTTTTT. Complete variable domain (other parts from reference TRBV5-1 and TRBJ1-4): KAGVTQTPRYLIKTRGQQVTLSCSPISGHRSVSWYQQTPGQGLQFLFEYFSETQRNKGNFPGRFSGRQFSNSRSEMNVSTLELGDSALYLCASGTGTTTNEKLFFGSGTQLSVL.

This clonotype occurred many times. The V gene is TRBV5-1, the J gene TRBJ1-1; D remains ambiguous. The CDR3 length is 14 residues. V was shortened by 2 bases and J by 2 bases, with 10 bases between the two germline ends. The germline V gene has CDR1 SGHRS and CDR2 YFSETQ. The CDR3 is CASSFDGVNTEAFF. In nucleotides, the CDR3 is TGCGCCAGCAGCTTCGACGGGGTAAACACTGAAGCTTTCTTT.